The rows below give T cell receptor beta chains drawn from one sample of a study of blood T cell repertoires in COVID-19. Using immunoSEQ multiplex PCR, the repertoire was profiled, and TCRdb retains in-frame clones only, with some absent. There are 80,000 to 100,000 clones in the sample; around two thirds occur only once, and around 3.9% lies in the top ten. The sequencing sample was made of peripheral blood. The receptors originated from a man between 65 and 80 years old with COVID-19, enrolled during active disease. Each CDR3 is given with its conserved first and last residue. A D gene is named only where the DNA matches it firmly. Clone size is shown for a subset of rows, as once, few, many or a class of expanded clone.

j_gene | abundance | v_gene | len | d_gene | CDR3nt | CDR3aa
TRBJ2-1 | once | TRBV18 | 18 | TRBD1 | TGTGCCAGCTCACCCCTGGGACAGGGGTATCTATCCTACAATGAGCAGTTCTTC | CASSPLGQGYLSYNEQFF
TRBJ2-3 | NA | TRBV7-3 | 15 | TRBD2 | TGTGCCAGCAGCCTAGGGACTAGCGGGAGAGATACGCAGTATTTT | CASSLGTSGRDTQYF
TRBJ2-7 | NA | TRBV7-9 | 15 | TRBD1 | TGTGCCAGCAGCCAAGGACAGGTCCTAGGGTACGAGCAGTACTTC | CASSQGQVLGYEQYF
TRBJ1-3 | NA | TRBV27 | 19 | TRBD1 | TGTGCCAGCAGTACAGCCGGGACAGGGGGCGCGAGCTCCGGAAACACCATATATTTT | CASSTAGTGGASSGNTIYF
TRBJ2-7 | NA | TRBV28 | 15 | TRBD1 | TGTGCCAGCAACCAGTTGGGACAGGGGACCTACGAGCAGTACTTC | CASNQLGQGTYEQYF
TRBJ2-3 | NA | TRBV28 | 13 | NA | TGTGCCAGCAGTCCGCGCGGTGCCGATACGCAGTATTTT | CASSPRGADTQYF
TRBJ2-7 | NA | TRBV11-2 | 15 | TRBD1 | TGTGCCAGCAGCTTTCACAGGGGTACGATTTACGAGCAGTACTTC | CASSFHRGTIYEQYF
TRBJ2-1 | NA | TRBV29-1 | 13 | NA | TGCAGCATAAGGACGGAGGATTACAATGAGCAGTTCTTC | CSIRTEDYNEQFF
TRBJ2-2 | NA | TRBV5-6 | 14 | NA | TGTGCCAGCAGCTTGTTGACCGGGGCCGGGGAGCTGTTTTTT | CASSLLTGAGELFF
TRBJ1-2 | NA | TRBV9 | 13 | NA | TGTGCCAGCAGCGTAGACAGGAACTATGGCTACACCTTC | CASSVDRNYGYTF
TRBJ2-5 | NA | TRBV4-1 | 15 | NA | TGCGCCAGCAGCCAAGAGGCTAGGACATCGGAGACCCAGTACTTC | CASSQEARTSETQYF
TRBJ2-5 | NA | TRBV5-1 | 13 | NA | TGCGCCAGCAGCCGTAATCAGGGGGAGACCCAGTACTTC | CASSRNQGETQYF
TRBJ2-1 | NA | TRBV5-6 | 13 | NA | TGTGCCAGCAGCTCTGACACGTACAATGAGCAGTTCTTC | CASSSDTYNEQFF
TRBJ1-4 | NA | TRBV7-2 | 14 | TRBD1 | TGTGCCAGCAGCTTTGGACAGGGAAATGAAAAACTGTTTTTT | CASSFGQGNEKLFF
TRBJ1-1 | NA | TRBV12-3/TRBV12-4 | 13 | NA | TGTGCCAGCAGTTTGAACACGAACACTGAAGCTTTCTTT | CASSLNTNTEAFF
TRBJ2-7 | NA | TRBV6-5 | 14 | NA | TGTGCCAGCAGCCGGGAGCCTGCTTCCTACGAGCAGTACTTC | CASSREPASYEQYF
TRBJ2-7 | NA | TRBV27 | 13 | TRBD1 | TGTGCCAGCAGTTTAGGACAGGAGAACGAGCAGTACTTC | CASSLGQENEQYF
TRBJ2-7 | NA | TRBV29-1 | 15 | TRBD1 | TGCAGCGTCAAATTCGGGACAGGGGTTTCCGTCGAGCAGTACTTC | CSVKFGTGVSVEQYF
TRBJ2-1 | few | TRBV9 | 13 | TRBD1 | TGTGCCAGCAGCCCATGGGACAGCAATGAGCAGTTCTTC | CASSPWDSNEQFF
TRBJ1-5 | NA | TRBV15 | 16 | NA | TGTGCCACCAGCCGATACATGGGCCAAAGCAATCAGCCCCAGCATTTT | CATSRYMGQSNQPQHF
TRBJ1-4 | NA | TRBV6-6 | 15 | NA | TGTGCCAGCCTAATGGGCGGGGGCTTGTACGAAAAACTGTTTTTT | CASLMGGGLYEKLFF
TRBJ1-5 | once | TRBV6-2/TRBV6-3 | 16 | TRBD1 | TGTGCCAGCAGTGATTTCGGGACAGGGGATAATCAGCCCCAGCATTTT | CASSDFGTGDNQPQHF
TRBJ1-1 | NA | TRBV19 | 14 | NA | TGTGCCAGTAGTACTCAGGGTTTTGGGACTGAAGCTTTCTTT | CASSTQGFGTEAFF
TRBJ2-3 | NA | TRBV6-6 | 15 | TRBD2 | TGTGCCAGCAGTGAGGGACTAGCGGCAAATCCCCCGCAGTATTTT | CASSEGLAANPPQYF
TRBJ1-1 | NA | TRBV5-1 | 15 | NA | TGCGCCAGCAGCTGGAGGGACGGACGGAACACTGAAGCTTTCTTT | CASSWRDGRNTEAFF
TRBJ1-2 | NA | TRBV30 | 15 | NA | TGTGCCTGGAGGCTCCGGGACACCTCACTCTATGGCTACACCTTC | CAWRLRDTSLYGYTF